This T cell receptor (beta chain) appears in the sequencing data of a study of cytomegalovirus exposure and HLA in healthy donors. Looking at the study overall: An earlier analysis identified 117 million unique TCR beta sequences in about 190 million T cells. Unique TCRs from HLA-typed donors, around 79 million of them, were held in an early data release.

Nominally healthy donors provided the samples, though records likely missed some immune exposures. In the case of this clone: Its target is unknown.

Vbeta (60) and Jbeta (13) primers were used in the PCR. Profiled with immunoSEQ multiplex PCR; TCRdb holds only in-frame clones, not every one. Of approximately 200,000 clones listed, about 77% are singletons. Study-level points and caveats: Among CMV-associated TCR beta chains, most appeared HLA-restricted in a later analysis.

The clonotype was recovered from a man younger than 40 in good health and CMV-seropositive. Input material: PBMCs.

This chain's CDR3 is CASSDTGGGQPQHF. DNA for the CDR3: TGTGCCAGCAGTGACACAGGGGGGGGTCAGCCCCAGCATTTT. The chain uses TRBV6-1 and TRBJ1-5, with 8 bases identical to TRBD1. In germline, CDR1 is MNHNS, CDR2 SASEGT. CDR3 length: 14 residues. The V and J ends lost 3 bases and 6 bases, in that order; junction bases with no gene match: 4.